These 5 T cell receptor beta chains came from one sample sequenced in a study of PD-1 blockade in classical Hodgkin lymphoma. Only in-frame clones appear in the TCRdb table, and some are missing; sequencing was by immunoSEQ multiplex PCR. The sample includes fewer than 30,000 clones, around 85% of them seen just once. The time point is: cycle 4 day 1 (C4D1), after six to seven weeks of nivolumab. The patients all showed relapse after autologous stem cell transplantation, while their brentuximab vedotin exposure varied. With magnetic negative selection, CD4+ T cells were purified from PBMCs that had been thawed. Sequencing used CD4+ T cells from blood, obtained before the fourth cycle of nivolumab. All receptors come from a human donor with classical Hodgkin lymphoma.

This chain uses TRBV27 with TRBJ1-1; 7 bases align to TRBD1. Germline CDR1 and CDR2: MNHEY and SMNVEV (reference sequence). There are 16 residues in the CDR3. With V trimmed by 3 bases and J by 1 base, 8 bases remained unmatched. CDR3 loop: CASSLGRQGRNTEAFF. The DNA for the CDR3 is TGTGCCAGCAGTTTGGGGAGACAGGGAAGGAACACTGAAGCTTTCTTT.

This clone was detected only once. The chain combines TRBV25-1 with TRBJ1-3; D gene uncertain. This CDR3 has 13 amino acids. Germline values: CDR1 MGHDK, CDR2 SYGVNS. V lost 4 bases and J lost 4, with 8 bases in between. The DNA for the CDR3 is TGTGCCAGCAGTGGGTACTTGGGAAACACCATATATTTT. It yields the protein CASSGYLGNTIYF.

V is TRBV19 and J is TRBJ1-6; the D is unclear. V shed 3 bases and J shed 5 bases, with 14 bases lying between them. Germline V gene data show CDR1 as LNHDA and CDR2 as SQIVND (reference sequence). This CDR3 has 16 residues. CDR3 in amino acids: CASSMGIIRNNSPLHF. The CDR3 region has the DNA TGTGCCAGTAGTATGGGCATCATCAGGAATAATTCACCCCTCCACTTT.

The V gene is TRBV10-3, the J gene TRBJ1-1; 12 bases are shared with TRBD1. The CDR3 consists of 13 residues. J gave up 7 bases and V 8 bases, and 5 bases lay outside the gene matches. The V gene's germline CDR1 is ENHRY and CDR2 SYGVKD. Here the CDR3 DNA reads TGTGCCATCCGAGGGACAGGGGGCTTTGAAGCTTTCTTT. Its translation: CAIRGTGGFEAFF.

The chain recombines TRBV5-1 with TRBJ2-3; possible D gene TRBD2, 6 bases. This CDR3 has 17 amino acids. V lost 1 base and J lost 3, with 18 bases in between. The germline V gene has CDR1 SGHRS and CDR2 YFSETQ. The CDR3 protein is CASSLIPGGIDTDTQYF. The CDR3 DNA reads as TGCGCCAGCAGCTTGATTCCCGGGGGAATTGATACAGATACGCAGTATTTT.